The 7 T cell receptor beta chains presented below share a single source sample, sequenced in a study of T cell clones after liver transplantation. Libraries were prepared by immunoSEQ multiplex PCR; TCRdb keeps only in-frame clonotypes and omits some of them. The sample lists roughly 100,000 clones; around 80% were seen once. Sequenced here: CD4+ T cells from blood, sampled around 44 months after liver transplant. These receptors all come from a human patient who received a liver transplant. Some T cells may be supplied by the graft donor.

Only a few counts were recorded for this clone. The V gene is TRBV19, the J gene TRBJ1-2; 10 nucleotides align to TRBD1. Germline V lookup: CDR1 LNHDA, CDR2 SQIVND (reference sequence). Trimming at V came to 8 bases and at J to 5 bases, leaving 2 bases not matched to a gene. The CDR3 runs to 12 residues. CDR3 DNA sequence: TGTGCCAGTTTGGGACAGGGGTATGGCTACACCTTC. Amino acids: CASLGQGYGYTF.

A single count supports this clone. The chain employs TRBV7-2 and TRBJ2-7; 7 bases fit TRBD1. The germline gives CDR1 SGHTA, CDR2 FQGNSA. V lost 2 bases and J lost 5; bases outside the gene matches: 9. This CDR3 region has 15 residues. In DNA, the CDR3 is TGTGCCAGCAGCTTAAGAGGACAGGTTTCCAACGAGCAGTACTTC. As protein: CASSLRGQVSNEQYF. Full variable domain (missing parts from reference TRBV7-2 and TRBJ2-7): GAGVSQSPSNKVTEKGKDVELRCDPISGHTALYWYRQSLGQGLEFLIYFQGNSAPDKSGLPSDRFSAERTGGSVSTLTIQRTQQEDSAVYLCASSLRGQVSNEQYFGPGTRLTVT.

The rearrangement links TRBV19 to TRBJ2-2, with TRBD1 as a possible D gene (5 bases). Germline V gene data show CDR1 as LNHDA and CDR2 as SQIVND (reference sequence). Trimming shortened V by 11 bases and J by 0 bases, and 10 bases separated the two germline ends. CDR3 length: 13 amino acids. The CDR3 bases are TGTGCCGTCAGACAGCCGAACACCGGGGAGCTGTTTTTT. Amino acids: CAVRQPNTGELFF.

The J gene is TRBJ1-4, the V gene TRBV4-1; D remains unclear. Trimming shortened V by 3 bases and J by 9 bases, and 8 bases separated the two germline ends. The germline gives CDR1 MGHRA, CDR2 YSYEKL. CDR3 length: 12 amino acids. The CDR3 bases are TGCGCCAGCAGCCAGGACGGGAAAAAACTGTTTTTT. Amino acid sequence: CASSQDGKKLFF.

The chain links TRBV5-5 to TRBJ1-1; D is uncertain. This CDR3 is 12 amino acids long. In germline, CDR1 is SGHKS, CDR2 YYEKEE (reference sequence). The V end was cut by 1 base, the J end by 4 bases, with 5 bases between. CDR3: CASSLTSTEAFF. For the CDR3, the DNA is TGTGCCAGCAGCTTGACCAGCACTGAAGCTTTCTTT.

The rearrangement links TRBV4-3 to TRBJ1-1, with TRBD1 matching 8 bases. V lost 4 bases and J lost 1; bases outside the gene matches: 5. Germline loops: CDR1 LGHNA, CDR2 YSLEER. The length of the CDR3 is 15 residues. CDR3 bases: TGCGCCAGCAGCCGCCAGACAGGGGCGAACACTGAAGCTTTCTTT. Amino acid sequence: CASSRQTGANTEAFF.

This clone has more than one count but fewer than ten. The chain employs TRBV19 and TRBJ1-1; D possibly corresponds to TRBD1 (6 bases). CDR3 length: 17 amino acids. V was cut by 0 bases and J by 11 bases, with 25 bases left in between. Per germline, CDR1 LNHDA and CDR2 SQIVND (reference sequence). DNA of the CDR3: TGTGCCAGTAGTATAGATCCTTGGGGGGCGAAAGGTTTTGGGGCTTTCTTT. The encoded protein is CASSIDPWGAKGFGAFF.